This passage covers 32 T cell receptor beta chains from one sample sequenced in a study of cytomegalovirus exposure and HLA in healthy donors. Amplification used 60 Vbeta primers and 13 Jbeta primers. The assay was immunoSEQ multiplex PCR, and TCRdb's table has in-frame clones only and misses some. Here the sample table reports 130,000 to 150,000 clones. The sequencing sample was made of PBMCs. These receptors were collected from a man aged 40-49 years in good health and CMV-seronegative.

The chain carries TRBV7-3 and TRBJ2-7, with 9 bases matching TRBD2. The CDR3 runs 17 residues. Germline CDR1 is SGHTA and CDR2 is FQGTGA. Trimming took 0 bases from V and 7 from J; bases not matched to a gene: 13. In nucleotides, the CDR3 is TGTGCCAGCAGCTTAACGGCAGGGGCTAGCGGGGTTCATGAGCAGTACTTC. Translation gives CASSLTAGASGVHEQYF.

V usage is TRBV18 and J usage is TRBJ1-5; D is unresolved. This CDR3 has 15 residues. Germline assignment: CDR1 KGHSH and CDR2 LQKENI. V was clipped by 2 bases and J by 4 bases, with 12 bases between them. The CDR3: CASSPGSVTNQPQHF. The CDR3 DNA reads as TGTGCCAGCTCACCAGGAAGCGTCACGAATCAGCCCCAGCATTTT.

This sequence joins TRBV5-1 and TRBJ2-1; TRBD2 is a possible D gene (5 bases). V gave up 6 bases and J gave up 6 bases, with 7 bases separating them. Germline lookup yields CDR1 SGHRS and CDR2 YFSETQ. CDR3 size: 11 residues. The CDR3: CASKDFNEQFF. The CDR3 DNA follows: TGCGCCAGCAAGGACTTCAATGAGCAGTTCTTC. The full variable domain, in which reference TRBV5-1 and TRBJ2-1 provide the parts outside the CDR3, is KAGVTQTPRYLIKTRGQQVTLSCSPISGHRSVSWYQQTPGQGLQFLFEYFSETQRNKGNFPGRFSGRQFSNSRSEMNVSTLELGDSALYLCASKDFNEQFFGPGTRLTVL.

The chain recombines TRBV27 with TRBJ1-1; 7 bases map to TRBD1. CDR1 MNHEY and CDR2 SMNVEV come from the germline V gene (reference sequence). This CDR3 is built from 15 residues. Trimming at V came to 6 bases and at J to 1 base, leaving 8 bases not matched to a gene. CDR3: CASRRAGTANTEAFF. As DNA, the CDR3 is TGTGCCAGCAGACGCGCCGGGACAGCGAACACTGAAGCTTTCTTT.

The chain has TRBV5-1 and TRBJ1-3; 7 bases are a match to TRBD1. Losses at the gene ends were 0 bases for V and 3 bases for J; bases not matched to a gene: 0. This CDR3 is built from 14 residues. Germline lookup yields CDR1 SGHRS and CDR2 YFSETQ. The DNA for the CDR3 is TGCGCCAGCAGCTTGGACAGGGGTGGAAACACCATATATTTT. Residues: CASSLDRGGNTIYF.

The chain is built from TRBV5-6 and TRBJ1-6; 10 bases map to TRBD1. The CDR3 is made up of 15 amino acids. From germline, CDR1 is SGHDT and CDR2 YYEEEE. Germline trimming cut 0 bases from V and 7 bases from J; bases unmatched to any gene: 1. Here the CDR3 DNA reads TGTGCCAGCAGCTTGGAGGACAGGGGGAATTCACCCCTCCACTTT. This encodes CASSLEDRGNSPLHF.

The V gene is TRBV7-2, the J gene TRBJ1-4, with TRBD1 as a possible D gene (5 bases). V was pared by 7 bases and J by 5 bases, with 17 bases between. CDR3 length: 15 residues. The germline CDR1 and CDR2 sequences are SGHTA and FQGNSA. CDR3 region: CASTLGEGRNEKLFF. In DNA, the CDR3 is TGTGCCAGCACACTGGGGGAGGGACGGAATGAAAAACTGTTTTTT.

DNA of the CDR3: TGTGCCAGCATGCGGGGCGGATATGGCTACACCTTC. Its protein is CASMRGGYGYTF. The chain uses TRBV6-1 and TRBJ1-2; a possible D gene is TRBD1 (5 bases). CDR3 length: 12 residues. Germline V gene sequence: CDR1 MNHNS, CDR2 SASEGT. Trimming removed 7 bases at V and 5 bases at J, with 11 bases between.

The chain has TRBV9 and TRBJ2-7, with 8 bases fitting TRBD1. V shed 3 bases, J shed 5 bases, and the junction held 10 bases outside the gene matches. This CDR3 is built from 15 residues. CDR1 and CDR2 from the germline V gene are SGDLS and YYNGEE. The CDR3, as DNA: TGTGCCAGCAGCGCATACGGACAGGGAAGGAACGAGCAGTACTTC. This gives the protein CASSAYGQGRNEQYF.

This chain links TRBV6-5 with TRBJ1-2; D perhaps matches TRBD1 (6 bases). Germline CDR1 MNHEY, CDR2 SVGAGI. The CDR3 is 16 amino acids. The V end lost 0 bases, the J end lost 3 bases, and 14 bases lay between the germline ends. The CDR3 loop is CASSYSMKGGDYGYTF. CDR3 sequence (DNA): TGTGCCAGCAGTTACTCGATGAAAGGGGGAGACTATGGCTACACCTTC.

V gene TRBV5-1 combines with J gene TRBJ2-1, with TRBD2 as a possible D gene (6 bases). CDR3 length equals 13 residues. Trimming stripped 4 bases from V and 7 bases from J, with 12 bases between. Germline values: CDR1 SGHRS, CDR2 YFSETQ. CDR3: CASSPDSGNEQFF. CDR3 coding DNA: TGCGCCAGCAGCCCGGATAGCGGAAATGAGCAGTTCTTC.

The chain links TRBV28 to TRBJ2-2, with D perhaps matching TRBD1 (6 bases). Germline loops: CDR1 MDHEN, CDR2 SYDVKM. The CDR3 covers 15 residues. The V gene lost 7 bases and the J gene lost 1 base, with 13 bases spanning the gap. The CDR3 protein is CASIMTGLNTGELFF. CDR3 DNA sequence: TGTGCCAGCATAATGACAGGACTGAACACCGGGGAGCTGTTTTTT. Variable domain in full (rest from reference TRBV28 and TRBJ2-2): DVKVTQSSRYLVKRTGEKVFLECVQDMDHENMFWYRQDPGLGLRLIYFSYDVKMKEKGDIPEGYSVSREKKERFSLILESASTNQTSMYLCASIMTGLNTGELFFGEGSRLTVL.

The chain uses TRBV6-5 and TRBJ1-1; 9 nucleotides match TRBD1. The V segment lost 7 bases and the J segment 13 bases; nucleotides outside the gene matches: 13. The CDR3 sequence is 13 residues long. Germline values: CDR1 MNHEY, CDR2 SVGAGI. The CDR3 DNA reads as TGTGCCAGCAATAACCCGGGACAGGGAGAGGTTTTCTTT. This translates into CASNNPGQGEVFF.

The V gene is TRBV6-4, the J gene TRBJ1-1; D ambiguous. Trimming pared 3 bases from V and 5 bases from J, leaving 13 bases between. This CDR3 region has 14 residues. Germline CDR1 and CDR2: MRHNA and SNTAGT. CDR3 sequence: CASSDRRLSTEAFF. Written as DNA, the CDR3 is TGTGCCAGCAGTGATCGGAGGCTGAGTACTGAAGCTTTCTTT.

The chain recombines TRBV2 with TRBJ1-1; 11 nucleotides agree with TRBD1. The germline CDR1 and CDR2 sequences are SNHLY and FYNNEI. The CDR3 is 15 residues long. Trimming cost V 7 bases and J 5 bases; bases outside gene matches: 9. The CDR3 region has the DNA TGTGCCAGCACCAACGGGGGGACAGGGGGAACTGAAGCTTTCTTT. Translation gives CASTNGGTGGTEAFF.

The chain recombines TRBV7-6 with TRBJ2-7; 7 positions match TRBD1. J lost 3 bases, V lost 2 bases, and 13 bases had no gene match. The CDR3 has 17 amino acids. Looked up from germline, CDR1 is SGHVS and CDR2 is FNYEAQ. CDR3 DNA sequence: TGTGCCAGCAGCTTATATGGTGGTGACAGGGCGAACTACGAGCAGTACTTC. It yields the protein CASSLYGGDRANYEQYF.

CDR3 nucleotide sequence: TGTGCCAGCAGCCCCCGCCTAACAGGGATGAACACTGAAGCTTTCTTT. This translates into CASSPRLTGMNTEAFF. The gene calls are TRBV7-8 and TRBJ1-1, with a tentative D call TRBD1 (6 bases). The CDR3 runs to 16 residues. CDR1 is SGHVS, CDR2 FQNEAQ, per germline. Between the trimmed V and J ends, which lost 5 bases and 0 bases, there was a span of 16 bases.

This chain uses TRBV28 with TRBJ1-2; the D gene is possibly TRBD1 (5 bases). The CDR3 extends over 13 amino acids. V was trimmed by 6 bases and J by 2 bases, leaving 10 bases between them. In germline, CDR1 is MDHEN, CDR2 SYDVKM. The CDR3 DNA sequence: TGTGCCAGCAGCGTGACAGAGAACTATGGCTACACCTTC. The encoded protein is CASSVTENYGYTF.

This rearrangement joins TRBV19 to TRBJ2-2; 9 bases line up with TRBD2. CDR3 length: 16 amino acids. The J segment lost 4 bases and the V segment lost 7 bases, leaving 10 bases of the junction unmatched. The germline gives CDR1 LNHDA, CDR2 SQIVND (reference sequence). The CDR3: CASTYEAGGSTGELFF. In DNA form, the CDR3 reads TGTGCCAGTACTTATGAAGCGGGGGGCTCCACCGGGGAGCTGTTTTTT.

The J gene is TRBJ2-3, the V gene TRBV5-5, with 7 bases aligning to TRBD1. Losses at the gene ends were 5 bases for V and 3 bases for J; bases not matched to a gene: 15. CDR1 is SGHKS, CDR2 YYEKEE, per germline (reference sequence). The CDR3 runs to 17 residues. CDR3 in amino acids: CASRKETGVFRTDTQYF. The CDR3 DNA reads as TGTGCCAGCAGAAAGGAAACAGGGGTGTTCAGGACAGATACGCAGTATTTT.

The J gene is TRBJ1-2, the V gene TRBV7-8; D is unclear. Germline loops: CDR1 SGHVS, CDR2 FQNEAQ. Trimming cost V 5 bases and J 2 bases, with 12 bases left between them. The CDR3 length is 14 residues. The CDR3 DNA follows: TGTGCCAGCAGCGCTCGACCGGGAAACTATGGCTACACCTTC. Protein product: CASSARPGNYGYTF.

The J gene is TRBJ2-7, the V gene TRBV5-5; no clear D. Germline loops: CDR1 SGHKS, CDR2 YYEKEE (reference sequence). The germline V and J ends were trimmed by 2 bases and 1 base, with 10 bases remaining between them. The CDR3 loop spans 14 amino acids. CDR3 amino acids: CASSFSQVSYEQYF. In DNA form, the CDR3 reads TGTGCCAGCAGCTTTTCGCAGGTATCCTACGAGCAGTACTTC.

CDR3 nucleotide sequence: TGTGCCAGCAGCTTAGAGGGGGTTGGGGCCAACGTCCTGACTTTC. It is translated as CASSLEGVGANVLTF. The chain is built from TRBV7-2 and TRBJ2-6; tentative D call: TRBD1 (6 bases). The germline gives CDR1 SGHTA, CDR2 FQGNSA. The CDR3 runs 15 residues. V was trimmed by 1 base and J by 3 bases, leaving 7 bases between them.

The chain has TRBV6-6 and TRBJ2-7, with TRBD1 matching 9 bases. After removal of 2 bases from V and 1 base from J, the junction contained 3 bases not matched to a gene. Germline values: CDR1 MNHNY, CDR2 SVGAGI (reference sequence). CDR3 length: 15 residues. The CDR3 protein is CASSYGDRASYEQYF. The CDR3 nucleotides read TGTGCCAGCAGTTACGGGGACAGGGCTTCCTACGAGCAGTACTTC.

This chain joins TRBV4-1 and TRBJ2-7, with no clear D. The CDR3 has 13 amino acids. Per germline, CDR1 MGHRA and CDR2 YSYEKL. V lost 4 bases, J lost 1 base, and 8 bases lay in between. The CDR3, as DNA: TGCGCCAGCAGCCGTCAAAATTCCTACGAGCAGTACTTC. Translating gives CASSRQNSYEQYF.

The chain couples TRBV5-4 to TRBJ1-1, with a weak D call TRBD1 (6 bases). The CDR3 is made up of 13 amino acids. Germline V CDR1 and CDR2: SGHNT, YYREEE (reference sequence). V shed 0 bases and J shed 11 bases, with 14 bases lying between them. CDR3 sequence: CASSLDREPRAFF. In nucleotides, the CDR3 is TGTGCCAGCAGCTTGGACAGGGAACCACGGGCTTTCTTT.

This sequence joins TRBV28 and TRBJ1-1; D is possibly TRBD1 (5 bases). CDR1 and CDR2 (germline): MDHEN, SYDVKM. V gave up 11 bases and J gave up 1 base, with 14 bases separating them. There are 13 residues in the CDR3. Written as DNA, the CDR3 is TGTGCCGGAAAGGGACTCCGGAACACTGAAGCTTTCTTT. It translates to CAGKGLRNTEAFF.

The chain employs TRBV5-1 and TRBJ1-1; no clear D gene. Trimming removed 0 bases at V and 1 base at J, with 10 bases between. The CDR3 covers 15 residues. Germline loops: CDR1 SGHRS, CDR2 YFSETQ. The CDR3 reads CASSLAGRENTEAFF. As DNA, the CDR3 is TGCGCCAGCAGCTTGGCAGGTCGGGAGAACACTGAAGCTTTCTTT.

Worth noting for this clone: No conserved phenylalanine or tryptophan ends this CDR3, so it is likely a read error. The rearrangement uses TRBV2 and TRBJ1-2; D possibly corresponds to TRBD1 (5 bases). The V gene's germline CDR1 is SNHLY and CDR2 FYNNEI. The CDR3 is made up of 13 amino acids. The CDR3: CASSRDSLYSYTL. Written as DNA, the CDR3 is TGTGCCAGCAGTAGAGACAGCCTCTATAGCTACACCCTC.

This chain joins TRBV7-6 and TRBJ2-3; D call uncertain. The CDR3 extends over 13 amino acids. The germline V gene encodes CDR1 SGHVS and CDR2 FNYEAQ. V was cut by 6 bases and J by 4 bases, with 11 bases left in between. The CDR3 coding sequence is TGTGCCAGCAGTTCTATTAAGCCAGATACGCAGTATTTT. This codes for CASSSIKPDTQYF.

The V and J genes are TRBV5-6 and TRBJ2-1, with D possibly matching TRBD1 (6 bases). This CDR3 contains 15 residues. The V end was cut by 4 bases, the J end by 0 bases, with 11 bases between. Germline V CDR1 and CDR2: SGHDT, YYEEEE. This chain's CDR3 is CASSQGQSSYNEQFF. As DNA, the CDR3 is TGTGCCAGCAGCCAGGGACAAAGCTCCTACAATGAGCAGTTCTTC.

CDR3 DNA: TGTGCCAGCAGCGTAAATCCTAGCGGGGGTGATGAGCAGTTCTTC. This gives the protein CASSVNPSGGDEQFF. The V and J genes are TRBV9 and TRBJ2-1, with 10 bases that match TRBD2. Germline V lookup: CDR1 SGDLS, CDR2 YYNGEE. CDR3 size: 15 residues. V was pared by 1 base and J by 8 bases, with 6 bases of the junction left unmatched.